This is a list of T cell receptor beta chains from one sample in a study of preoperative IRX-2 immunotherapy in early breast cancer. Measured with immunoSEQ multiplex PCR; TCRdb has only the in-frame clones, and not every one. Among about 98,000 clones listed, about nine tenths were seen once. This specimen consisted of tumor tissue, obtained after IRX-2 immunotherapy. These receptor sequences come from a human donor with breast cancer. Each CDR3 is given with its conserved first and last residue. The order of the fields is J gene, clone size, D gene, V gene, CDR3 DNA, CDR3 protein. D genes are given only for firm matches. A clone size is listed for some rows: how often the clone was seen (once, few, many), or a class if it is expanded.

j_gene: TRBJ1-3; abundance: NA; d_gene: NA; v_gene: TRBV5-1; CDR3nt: TGCGCCAGCAGCTTGATACCGGGGGCCACATCTGGAAACACCATATATTTT; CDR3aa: CASSLIPGATSGNTIYF
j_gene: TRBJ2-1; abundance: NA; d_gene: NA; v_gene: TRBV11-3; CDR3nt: TGTGCCAGCAGCTTTTTTGACCGAGGGGTAAATGAGCAGTTCTTC; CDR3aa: CASSFFDRGVNEQFF
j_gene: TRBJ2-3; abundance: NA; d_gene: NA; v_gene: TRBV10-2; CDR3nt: TGCGCCAGCAGCACCCCTGAGGGAGCGGTATTTGATACGCAGTATTTT; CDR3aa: CASSTPEGAVFDTQYF
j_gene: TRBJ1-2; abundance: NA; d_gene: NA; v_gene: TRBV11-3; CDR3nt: TGTGCCAGCAGCTTGGTGGACGGGGCTTACTATGGCTACACCTTC; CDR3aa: CASSLVDGAYYGYTF
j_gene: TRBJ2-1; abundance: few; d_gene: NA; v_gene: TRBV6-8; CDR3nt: TGTGCCAGCAGCAACCCGTCCCCGAGCTCCTACAATGAGCAGTTCTTC; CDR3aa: CASSNPSPSSYNEQFF
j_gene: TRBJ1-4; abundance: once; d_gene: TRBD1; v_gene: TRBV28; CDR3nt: TGTGCCAGCAGCCCACCGGGACAGGGACAGGAAAAACTGTTTTTT; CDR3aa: CASSPPGQGQEKLFF
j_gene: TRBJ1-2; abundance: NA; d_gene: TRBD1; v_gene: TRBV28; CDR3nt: TGTGCCAGCCAGGACCCCACAGGGGTGGTCTATGGCTACACCTTC; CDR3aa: CASQDPTGVVYGYTF
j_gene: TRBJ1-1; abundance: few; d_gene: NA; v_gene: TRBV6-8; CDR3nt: TGTGCCAGCAGTTACGCTCTGGGACCTGAAGCTTTCTTT; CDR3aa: CASSYALGPEAFF
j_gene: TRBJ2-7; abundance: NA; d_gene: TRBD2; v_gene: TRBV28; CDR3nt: TGTGCCAGCAATATAGCGGGACTCCGCTACGAGCAGTACTTC; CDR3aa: CASNIAGLRYEQYF
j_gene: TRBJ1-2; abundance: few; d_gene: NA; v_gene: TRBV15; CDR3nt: TGTGCCACCAGCAGAGATAGACAGCGGAACTATGGCTACACCTTC; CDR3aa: CATSRDRQRNYGYTF
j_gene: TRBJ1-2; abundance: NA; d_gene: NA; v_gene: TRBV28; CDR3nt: TGTGCCAGCAGTTTCATTACAGGCATCTTTCGGTCTGGCTACACCTTC; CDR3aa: CASSFITGIFRSGYTF
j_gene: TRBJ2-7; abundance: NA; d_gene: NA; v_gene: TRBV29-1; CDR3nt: TGCAGCGTTGAAGATCGGAGACAGAGCTACGAGCAGTACTTC; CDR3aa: CSVEDRRQSYEQYF
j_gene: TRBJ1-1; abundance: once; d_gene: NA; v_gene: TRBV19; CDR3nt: TGTGCCAGTAGTTTTCGATCACAGGGTGGGACCCCTGAAGCTTTCTTT; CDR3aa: CASSFRSQGGTPEAFF
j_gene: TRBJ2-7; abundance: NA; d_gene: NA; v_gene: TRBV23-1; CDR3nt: TGCGCCAGCAGTCACTCAGGACAGCCTCCAACCTACGAGCAGTACTTC; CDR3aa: CASSHSGQPPTYEQYF
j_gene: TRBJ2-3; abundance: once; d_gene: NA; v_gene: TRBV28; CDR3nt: TGTGCCAGCAGTTTATTAGGGGGGAACACAGATACGCAGTATTTT; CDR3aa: CASSLLGGNTDTQYF
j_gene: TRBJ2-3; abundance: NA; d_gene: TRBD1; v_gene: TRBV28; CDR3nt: TGTGCCAGCAGCTCCCCCCTAGGACAGGGGGGGCCAGATACGCAGTATTTT; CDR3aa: CASSSPLGQGGPDTQYF
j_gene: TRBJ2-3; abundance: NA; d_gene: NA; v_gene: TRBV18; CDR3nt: TGTGCCAGCTCACCGGGACCCACAGATACGCAGTATTTT; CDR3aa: CASSPGPTDTQYF
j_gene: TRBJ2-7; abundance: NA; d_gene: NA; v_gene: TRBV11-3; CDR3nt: TGTGCCAGCAGCAATCAGACCGGAGCCTACGAGCAGTACTTC; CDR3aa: CASSNQTGAYEQYF
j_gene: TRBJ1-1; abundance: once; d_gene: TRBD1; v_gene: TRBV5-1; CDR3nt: TGCGCCAGCAGCTTGGCCGGGACAGAGAACACTGAAGCTTTCTTT; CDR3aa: CASSLAGTENTEAFF
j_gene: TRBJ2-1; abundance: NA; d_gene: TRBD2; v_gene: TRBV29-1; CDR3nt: TGCAGCGTCATTGGACTAGCGGGCGACTACAATGAGCAGTTCTTC; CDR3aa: CSVIGLAGDYNEQFF
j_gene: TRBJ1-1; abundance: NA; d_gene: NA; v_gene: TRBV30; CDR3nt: TGTGCCTGGAGCCCCGGGGAGAACACTGAAGCTTTCTTT; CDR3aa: CAWSPGENTEAFF
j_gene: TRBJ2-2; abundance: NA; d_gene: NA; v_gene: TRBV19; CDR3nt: TGTGCCAGGTTGCGGGGGAACACCGGGGAGCTGTTTTTT; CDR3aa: CARLRGNTGELFF